Listed below are T cell receptor beta chains from one sample, sequenced in a study of cytomegalovirus exposure and HLA in healthy donors. The method was immunoSEQ multiplex PCR; TCRdb's version includes in-frame clones alone and lacks a portion of them. This sample has about 85,000 clones, with roughly three quarters found just once. The sequenced material came from PBMCs. The receptors stem from a woman aged 45-59 years in good health and CMV-seropositive. Both conserved end residues are part of each CDR3. The order of the fields is clone size, D gene, J gene, V gene, CDR3 protein, CDR3 DNA. D genes are given only for firm matches. The size field is filled for only some rows; it gives once, few, many or a size class.

clone_size: -
d_call: -
j_call: TRBJ1-5
v_call: TRBV6-1
cdr3_aa: CASSEVTVNQPQHF
cdr3_nt: TGTGCCAGCAGTGAGGTGACAGTCAATCAGCCCCAGCATTTT

clone_size: -
d_call: -
j_call: TRBJ2-7
v_call: TRBV30
cdr3_aa: CAWSVAAGPPKHREQYF
cdr3_nt: TGTGCCTGGAGTGTCGCGGCCGGCCCACCAAAACACCGCGAGCAGTACTTC

clone_size: -
d_call: TRBD1
j_call: TRBJ2-1
v_call: TRBV12-5
cdr3_aa: CASGFGGTGRYQQFF
cdr3_nt: TGTGCTAGTGGTTTTGGTGGGACAGGGAGGTACCAGCAGTTCTTC

clone_size: -
d_call: -
j_call: TRBJ1-2
v_call: TRBV15
cdr3_aa: CATSPRAGDHYGYTF
cdr3_nt: TGTGCCACCAGCCCTAGAGCAGGGGACCACTATGGCTACACCTTC

clone_size: -
d_call: TRBD2
j_call: TRBJ2-1
v_call: TRBV19
cdr3_aa: CASSSTSGYNEQFF
cdr3_nt: TGTGCCAGTAGTTCGACTAGCGGCTACAATGAGCAGTTCTTC

clone_size: once
d_call: -
j_call: TRBJ1-3
v_call: TRBV7-9
cdr3_aa: CASHFSGNTIYF
cdr3_nt: TGTGCCAGTCACTTCTCTGGAAACACCATATATTTT

clone_size: -
d_call: -
j_call: TRBJ1-6
v_call: TRBV21-1
cdr3_aa: CASSKNTESNSPLHF
cdr3_nt: TGTGCCAGCAGCAAAAATACGGAGAGTAATTCACCCCTCCACTTT

clone_size: once
d_call: TRBD1
j_call: TRBJ1-5
v_call: TRBV5-6
cdr3_aa: CASSRTGSTAQHF
cdr3_nt: TGTGCCAGCAGCCGGACAGGGAGTACAGCCCAGCATTTT

clone_size: -
d_call: -
j_call: TRBJ2-2
v_call: TRBV7-9
cdr3_aa: CASSLPFGRANTGELFF
cdr3_nt: TGTGCCAGCAGCTTACCTTTTGGGAGAGCGAACACCGGGGAGCTGTTTTTT

clone_size: -
d_call: TRBD2
j_call: TRBJ2-1
v_call: TRBV15
cdr3_aa: CATSRDRLAGGRNEQFF
cdr3_nt: TGTGCCACCAGCAGAGATCGGCTAGCGGGAGGGAGAAATGAGCAGTTCTTC

clone_size: -
d_call: TRBD1
j_call: TRBJ2-1
v_call: TRBV6-5
cdr3_aa: CAIGTGVYNEQFF
cdr3_nt: TGTGCCATCGGGACAGGGGTCTACAATGAGCAGTTCTTC

clone_size: few
d_call: -
j_call: TRBJ1-2
v_call: TRBV5-4
cdr3_aa: CASSLRGGSGYGYTF
cdr3_nt: TGTGCCAGCAGCTTGAGGGGGGGCTCTGGCTATGGCTACACCTTC

clone_size: -
d_call: -
j_call: TRBJ1-1
v_call: TRBV29-1
cdr3_aa: CSVGWGRNTEAFF
cdr3_nt: TGCAGCGTGGGGTGGGGGCGGAACACTGAAGCTTTCTTT

clone_size: -
d_call: TRBD1
j_call: TRBJ2-7
v_call: TRBV6-5
cdr3_aa: CASSYSGQDSYEQYF
cdr3_nt: TGTGCCAGCAGTTACTCGGGACAGGACTCCTACGAGCAGTACTTC